This T cell receptor beta chain was obtained from a study of blood T cell repertoires in COVID-19. Sequenced by immunoSEQ multiplex PCR; TCRdb stores in-frame clones only, minus some. The sample gives about 53,000 clones, more than 80% of which show up once; under 3.5% is in the top ten. This sequence was found in a man older than 75 with acute or convalescent COVID-19. Sample: peripheral blood.

CDR3 sequence reads: CASSVTRIGQPNTEAFF. The CDR3 DNA reads TGTGCCAGCAGTGTTACCCGCATTGGGCAGCCGAACACTGAAGCTTTCTTT. The chain links TRBV6-1 to TRBJ1-1; no definite D call. The germline CDR1 and CDR2 sequences are MNHNS and SASEGT. The CDR3 spans 17 residues. V lost 4 bases and J 1 base, leaving 19 bases between the germline ends.